One T cell receptor beta chain is described in this entry. At least ten counts were recorded for this clonotype. Its antigen is unknown. Base qualities are missing; no much larger clone stands one base away. Libraries were made using PCR. The instrument given in TCRdb is Illumina HiSeq 2500. Molecular barcoding was employed in the preparation of TCR libraries, with unique molecular identifiers being used to normalize TCRbeta repertoire quantification. The public reads were run again by TCRdb, first through fastp at Q25 and then through MiXCR, and only productive beta chains were kept. Each CDR3 protein gets just one entry, which takes the most common genes and DNA from the rows behind it. The sample includes around 240,000 distinct CDR3 sequences, with roughly a tenth observed a single time. The ten largest make up 5% to 5.5% of the sample. The sample originates from a study of T-cell reconstitution after alpha-beta-depleted transplantation in children listed by TCRdb under 2016. With regard to the full study: Using TCR repertoire profiling, the study quantitatively followed how T-cell immune reconstitution unfolded in children after TCRalphabeta/CD19-depleted allogeneic hematopoietic cell transplantation.

Clipping removes 0 bases from V and 5 bases from J, with 11 as the unmatched junction base count. Taken from cysteine to phenylalanine, the CDR3 has 17 residues. Solely the CDR3 DNA is kept, with 51 bases framed from the first base. The germline V gene (reference sequence) gives CDR1 as DFQATT and CDR2 as SNEGSKA. This material consisted of PBMCs from the stem cell graft donor, taken from the stem cell graft. Rearrangement joined TRBV20-1 to TRBJ2-2, with 8 bases in between that match TRBD1. The sequence was collected from a human donor who donated a stem cell graft to a child with SCID. The CDR3 region reads CSARDLSRGQGTGELFF. At the DNA level, the sequence is TGCAGTGCTAGAGACCTATCCAGGGGGCAGGGGACCGGGGAGCTGTTTTTT.